This TCR beta chain was recorded in a study of Graves' ophthalmopathy and Graves' hyperthyroidism. Study information: Peripheral blood was gathered at the point of initial diagnosis, before any treatment started.

Trimming took 6 bases from V and 3 from J, leaving 13 bases between them. CDR3 size: 14 residues. Under 3 months in duration, the ophthalmopathy in affected donors had moderate-to-severe activity, CAS ≥3 and NOSPECS ≥4. The table lists this clonotype with many counts. RNA transcripts were the source from which TCR beta CDR3 regions were amplified. An initial RT-PCR round employing HTBI primers preceded a second-round multiplex PCR. TCRdb fed the multiplex PCR reads into MiXCR, producing one record per CDR3 protein. The data hold about 500,000 distinct CDR3 sequences, with under 15% observed a single time.

The gene calls are TRBV12-3 or TRBV12-4 and TRBJ2-3; the D is unclear. Sequencing was performed on blood. The sequence derives from a woman in her twenties or thirties with Graves' ophthalmopathy. As DNA, the CDR3 is TGTGCCAGCAGGGTAGCAGGAGTTACAGATACGCAGTATTTT. Translation gives CASRVAGVTDTQYF.